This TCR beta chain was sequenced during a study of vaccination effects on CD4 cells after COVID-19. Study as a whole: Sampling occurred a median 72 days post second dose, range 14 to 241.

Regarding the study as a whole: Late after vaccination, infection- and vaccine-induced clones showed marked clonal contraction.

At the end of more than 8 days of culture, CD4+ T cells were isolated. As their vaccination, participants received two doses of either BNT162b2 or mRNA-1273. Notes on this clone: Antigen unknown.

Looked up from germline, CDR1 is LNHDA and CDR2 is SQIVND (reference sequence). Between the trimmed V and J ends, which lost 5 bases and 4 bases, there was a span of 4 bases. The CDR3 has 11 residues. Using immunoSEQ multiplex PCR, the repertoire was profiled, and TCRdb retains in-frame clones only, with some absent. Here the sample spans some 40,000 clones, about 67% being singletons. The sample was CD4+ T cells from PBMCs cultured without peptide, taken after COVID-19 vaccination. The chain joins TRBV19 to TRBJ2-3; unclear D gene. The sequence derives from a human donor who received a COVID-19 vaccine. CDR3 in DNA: TGTGCCAGTAGTGCCTCAGATACGCAGTATTTT. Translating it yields CASSASDTQYF.